The 29 T cell receptor beta chains given below trace back to one sample, sequenced in a study of PD-1 blockade in classical Hodgkin lymphoma. The repertoire was sequenced with immunoSEQ multiplex PCR; TCRdb's copy has only in-frame clones and lacks some. Of tens of thousands of clones in the sample, more than 75% are singletons; the top ten hold 9.7%. Relapse was seen in all patients after autologous stem cell transplantation, and brentuximab vedotin exposure was variable. This specimen was peripheral blood mononuclear cells (PBMCs), taken at baseline. Source of these receptors: a human donor with classical Hodgkin lymphoma.

This chain uses TRBV27 with TRBJ2-3; D perhaps matches TRBD2 (5 bases). The CDR3 consists of 13 residues. Germline V CDR1 and CDR2: MNHEY, SMNVEV (reference sequence). Trimming pared 7 bases from V and 6 bases from J, leaving 14 bases between. In nucleotides, the CDR3 is TGTGCCAGCAAAGAGGGTCTGGGGGATACGCAGTATTTT. It is translated as CASKEGLGDTQYF.

A single count supports this clone. This chain uses TRBV12-1 with TRBJ1-6. TRBV12-1 is given as a pseudogene. CDR3 length: 14 residues. CDR3 loop: CASSIGRRNSPLHF. CDR3 in DNA: TGTGCCAGCTCAATCGGGCGGAGAAATTCACCCCTCCACTTT.

V usage is TRBV18 and J usage is TRBJ1-6; TRBD1 matches at 7 bases. The CDR3 loop spans 15 amino acids. Germline CDR1 and CDR2: KGHSH and LQKENI. V gave up 4 bases and J gave up 7 bases; unmatched junction bases: 7. CDR3 in amino acids: CASSRLGQLNSPLHF. The CDR3 DNA follows: TGTGCCAGCTCACGCCTGGGACAGTTAAATTCACCCCTCCACTTT.

The J gene is TRBJ1-1, the V gene TRBV18; no clear D gene. The CDR3 runs to 12 residues. Germline lookup yields CDR1 KGHSH and CDR2 LQKENI. V lost 5 bases, J lost 11 bases, and 15 bases lay in between. The CDR3 sequence: CASSVQREDAFF. For the CDR3, the DNA is TGTGCCAGCTCAGTCCAGCGGGAGGACGCTTTCTTT.

The CDR3 protein is CASSMWPGLAGDNEQFF. CDR3 DNA sequence: TGTGCCAGCAGCATGTGGCCGGGACTAGCGGGTGACAATGAGCAGTTCTTC. The rearrangement uses TRBV13 and TRBJ2-1; 12 bases map to TRBD2. CDR1 and CDR2 from the germline V gene are PRHDT and FYEKMQ (reference sequence). This CDR3 is built from 17 residues. V shed 5 bases, J shed 5 bases, and the junction held 10 bases outside the gene matches.

The gene calls are TRBV28 and TRBJ2-3; D is ambiguous. Trimming removed 3 bases at V and 7 bases at J, with 5 bases between. Germline assignment: CDR1 MDHEN and CDR2 SYDVKM. The CDR3 sequence is 11 residues long. This chain's CDR3 is CASSLFYTQYF. The DNA for the CDR3 is TGTGCCAGCAGTTTGTTCTATACGCAGTATTTT. The full variable domain, in which reference TRBV28 and TRBJ2-3 provide the parts outside the CDR3, is DVKVTQSSRYLVKRTGEKVFLECVQDMDHENMFWYRQDPGLGLRLIYFSYDVKMKEKGDIPEGYSVSREKKERFSLILESASTNQTSMYLCASSLFYTQYFGPGTRLTVL.

The gene calls are TRBV4-1 and TRBJ2-6; D assignment may be TRBD1 or TRBD2 (6 bases each). The CDR3 is 16 residues long. V lost 6 bases to trimming and J lost 0 bases, with 12 bases between them. In germline, CDR1 is MGHRA, CDR2 YSYEKL. CDR3 coding DNA: TGCGCCAGCAGGGGGGGCGCTCCCTCTGGGGCCAACGTCCTGACTTTC. It yields the protein CASRGGAPSGANVLTF.

This rearrangement joins TRBV7-9 to TRBJ2-7; the match to TRBD2 covers 11 bases. With V trimmed by 5 bases and J by 4 bases, 1 base remained unmatched. There are 13 residues in the CDR3. Germline values: CDR1 SEHNR, CDR2 FQNEAQ (reference sequence). The CDR3 here is CASSGTSGYEQYF. CDR3 nucleotides: TGTGCCAGCAGCGGGACTAGCGGTTACGAGCAGTACTTC.

CDR3 in DNA: TGTGCCAGCAGCTTTCAGGGAGTTAACACTGAAGCTTTCTTT. Protein product: CASSFQGVNTEAFF. The chain couples TRBV11-2 to TRBJ1-1, with D possibly being TRBD1 (5 bases). This CDR3 has 14 amino acids. The germline V gene has CDR1 SGHAT and CDR2 FQNNGV. The ends were cut back, 3 bases at V and 2 bases at J, with 10 bases in the middle. Full variable domain (rest looked up from reference TRBV11-2 and TRBJ1-1): EAGVAQSPRYKIIEKRQSVAFWCNPISGHATLYWYQQILGQGPKLLIQFQNNGVVDDSQLPKDRFSAERLKGVDSTLKIQPAKLEDSAVYLCASSFQGVNTEAFFGQGTRLTVV.

DNA of the CDR3: TGTGCCAGCAGTTACGAAACAGGGAACTATGGCTACACCTTC. Protein: CASSYETGNYGYTF. J is TRBJ1-2 and V is TRBV6-6, with D possibly matching TRBD1 (6 bases). The CDR3 has 14 residues. V lost 2 bases, J lost 2 bases, and 9 bases lay in between. Per germline, CDR1 MNHNY and CDR2 SVGAGI (reference sequence).

This chain connects TRBV6-1 to TRBJ2-1; TRBD2 might be the D (5 bases). Germline lookup yields CDR1 MNHNS and CDR2 SASEGT. V shed 7 bases and J shed 4 bases, with 8 bases lying between them. This CDR3 spans 12 amino acids. CDR3 nucleotides: TGTGCCAGCAAGGGAGCATACAATGAGCAGTTCTTC. This gives the protein CASKGAYNEQFF.

The rearrangement joins TRBV5-1 to TRBJ1-4; D call uncertain. The CDR3 covers 11 residues. Germline loops: CDR1 SGHRS, CDR2 YFSETQ. V lost 3 bases to trimming and J lost 8 bases, with 5 bases between them. This chain's CDR3 is CASSSGEKLFF. The CDR3 DNA sequence: TGCGCCAGCAGCTCGGGGGAAAAACTGTTTTTT.

This CDR3 is CASSFGTSGGGYEQYF. DNA of the CDR3: TGTGCCAGCAGCTTCGGGACTAGCGGGGGGGGATACGAGCAGTACTTC. The chain combines TRBV5-4 with TRBJ2-7; 16 nucleotides line up with TRBD2. Germline CDR1 SGHNT, CDR2 YYREEE (reference sequence). V trimming: 2 bases; J trimming: 4 bases; junction bases outside the gene matches: 3. The CDR3 has 16 residues.

The gene calls are TRBV7-9 and TRBJ1-2, with D uncertain. CDR1 and CDR2 from the germline V gene are SEHNR and FQNEAQ (reference sequence). Between the trimmed V and J ends, which lost 8 bases and 4 bases, there was a span of 20 bases. This CDR3 region has 15 residues. The CDR3 DNA sequence: TGTGCCAGCGCCCCGCGGTTTGAGGACCGCTATGGCTACACCTTC. This sequence encodes CASAPRFEDRYGYTF.

This clone was recorded a few times. This chain uses TRBV9 with TRBJ2-7, with TRBD2 matching 9 bases. Germline V CDR1 and CDR2: SGDLS, YYNGEE. The CDR3 is 15 amino acids. V shed 4 bases, J shed 5 bases, and the junction held 10 bases outside the gene matches. The CDR3 DNA sequence: TGTGCCAGCAGCTCACAACTAGCGGGCGTGGACGAGCAGTACTTC. This translates into CASSSQLAGVDEQYF.

In this sample, this clone turned up a few times. The chain couples TRBV4-1 to TRBJ1-1; 10 positions agree with TRBD1. Germline CDR1 and CDR2: MGHRA and YSYEKL. The junction had 13 bases not matched to a gene; V was cut back by 0 bases and J by 12 bases. The CDR3 spans 16 residues. CDR3 in amino acids: CASSQDPPRTGGLTFF. Written as DNA, the CDR3 is TGCGCCAGCAGCCAAGACCCGCCGAGGACAGGGGGGTTGACTTTCTTT.

This chain links TRBV5-4 with TRBJ1-2; D gene ambiguous. V dropped 4 bases and J dropped 4 bases, with 17 bases sitting between them. The CDR3 totals 15 residues. Germline-derived CDR1 and CDR2 are SGHNT and YYREEE (reference sequence). CDR3 protein: CASSLQGQALYGYTF. The CDR3 DNA sequence: TGTGCCAGCAGCCTGCAAGGGCAGGCCCTCTATGGCTACACCTTC.

The chain recombines TRBV11-1 with TRBJ2-7, with TRBD2 identical over 8 bases. The CDR3 is made up of 12 amino acids. Trimming at V came to 4 bases and at J to 6 bases, leaving 2 bases not matched to a gene. The V gene's germline CDR1 is SGHAT and CDR2 FQDESV (reference sequence). The CDR3 region is CASSSSGSEQYF. The DNA of the CDR3 is TGTGCCAGCAGCTCGAGCGGGAGCGAGCAGTACTTC.

The V and J genes are TRBV7-9 and TRBJ2-5; D is uncertain. CDR1 and CDR2 (germline): SEHNR, FQNEAQ (reference sequence). This CDR3 is 13 amino acids long. Trimming took off 5 bases at V and 5 bases at J, with 12 bases between the two ends. DNA for the CDR3: TGTGCCAGCAGCCCCGGCCTTCTGGAGACCCAGTACTTC. It specifies CASSPGLLETQYF.

V and J are TRBV28 and TRBJ2-3; D might be TRBD2 (6 bases). The V gene lost 3 bases and the J gene lost 1 base, with 8 bases spanning the gap. The germline CDR1 and CDR2 sequences are MDHEN and SYDVKM. The CDR3 sequence is 14 residues long. Written as DNA, the CDR3 is TGTGCCAGCAGTTTGTCTAGCGGCACAGATACGCAGTATTTT. Its protein product is CASSLSSGTDTQYF.

The gene calls are TRBV10-1 and TRBJ1-1; D remains unclear. CDR1 WNHNN and CDR2 SYGVQD come from the germline V gene (reference sequence). V was clipped by 0 bases and J by 3 bases, with 11 bases between them. The CDR3 length is 15 residues. CDR3 coding DNA: TGCGCCAGCAGTGAGTCGCGGGGAGGTTACACTGAAGCTTTCTTT. This gives the protein CASSESRGGYTEAFF.

The chain carries TRBV27 and TRBJ2-1; the D call may be TRBD1 or TRBD2 (7 bases each). V gave up 6 bases and J gave up 5 bases, with 23 bases separating them. This CDR3 is built from 17 residues. The germline CDR1 and CDR2 sequences are MNHEY and SMNVEV (reference sequence). The CDR3 reads CASRSDRLGLADNEQFF. CDR3 bases: TGTGCCAGCAGATCGGACAGGCTTGGGCTAGCGGACAATGAGCAGTTCTTC.

The chain is built from TRBV4-1 and TRBJ2-4; TRBD2 agrees at 7 bases. Per the germline V gene, CDR1 is MGHRA and CDR2 is YSYEKL. The CDR3 sequence is 16 residues long. After removal of 1 base from V and 0 bases from J, the junction contained 3 bases not matched to a gene. CDR3 in DNA: TGCGCCAGCAGCCAAGTCGGGGGGAGAGCCAAAAACATTCAGTACTTC. Its protein product is CASSQVGGRAKNIQYF.

The J gene is TRBJ2-7, the V gene TRBV27, with a possible D match to TRBD2 (6 bases). Germline CDR1 and CDR2: MNHEY and SMNVEV (reference sequence). The CDR3 length is 13 residues. The V end lost 2 bases, the J end lost 6 bases, and 11 bases lay between the germline ends. In DNA form, the CDR3 reads TGTGCCAGCAGTTTAGATGGGGGAGGCGAGCAGTACTTC. It is translated as CASSLDGGGEQYF.

The chain joins TRBV27 to TRBJ1-2, with unresolved D. Germline CDR1 MNHEY, CDR2 SMNVEV (reference sequence). The V end was cut by 3 bases, the J end by 3 bases, with 11 bases between. The CDR3 has 14 residues. CDR3 DNA sequence: TGTGCCAGCAGTTTTGGGCAGAATCACTATGGCTACACCTTC. Amino acid sequence: CASSFGQNHYGYTF.

V and J are TRBV5-1 and TRBJ2-2, with 10 bases that match TRBD2. The V segment lost 1 base and the J segment 1 base; nucleotides outside the gene matches: 1. Germline V gene data show CDR1 as SGHRS and CDR2 as YFSETQ. The CDR3 contains 16 residues. CDR3 sequence reads: CASSLRTSGNTGELFF. CDR3 sequence (DNA): TGCGCCAGCAGCTTGAGGACTAGCGGGAACACCGGGGAGCTGTTTTTT. The full variable domain, in which reference TRBV5-1 and TRBJ2-2 provide the parts outside the CDR3, is KAGVTQTPRYLIKTRGQQVTLSCSPISGHRSVSWYQQTPGQGLQFLFEYFSETQRNKGNFPGRFSGRQFSNSRSEMNVSTLELGDSALYLCASSLRTSGNTGELFFGEGSRLTVL.

The V and J genes are TRBV14 and TRBJ2-1; no reliable D call. From germline, CDR1 is SGHDN and CDR2 FVKESK. V lost 2 bases, J lost 6 bases, and 8 bases lay in between. The CDR3 length is 13 residues. CDR3 nucleotide sequence: TGTGCCAGCAGCCAACAGTTTGGCAATGAGCAGTTCTTC. Amino acid sequence: CASSQQFGNEQFF.

The chain links TRBV28 to TRBJ1-2; D is perhaps TRBD1 (5 bases). The germline V gene has CDR1 MDHEN and CDR2 SYDVKM. CDR3 length: 13 residues. The V end lost 3 bases, the J end lost 4 bases, and 9 bases lay between the germline ends. The CDR3 here is CASSLRGGYGYTF. CDR3 bases: TGTGCCAGCAGTTTGCGGGGGGGCTATGGCTACACCTTC.

The chain has TRBV7-6 and TRBJ1-3; D call uncertain. Trimming stripped 5 bases from V and 4 bases from J, with 6 bases between. This CDR3 has 12 residues. Germline values: CDR1 SGHVS, CDR2 FNYEAQ. The CDR3 DNA sequence: TGTGCCAGCAGCCCACCCGGAAACACCATATATTTT. Protein: CASSPPGNTIYF.